The source of this T cell receptor (beta chain) is a study of identical twins. This clonotype has a handful of counts. The antigen is unknown. TCRdb reanalysed the 5' RACE reads using MiXCR and keeps one entry per CDR3 protein. The table includes hundreds of thousands of distinct CDR3 sequences, roughly a quarter detected once. Study results and caveats: Out-of-frame alpha sequences common to twins exhibited a surplus of low generation probability.

Healthy Caucasians provided all donations. Germline V gene lookup returns CDR1 SGHDT and CDR2 YYEEEE. J gave up 7 bases and V 2 bases, and 10 bases lay outside the gene matches. The CDR3 has 15 amino acids. Separately, the same data were catalogued under a study of T cells expressing NK-cell markers.

The sequencing sample was made of CD4+ T cells sorted from blood. This chain joins TRBV5-6 and TRBJ2-7; 9 nucleotides line up with TRBD1. The clonotype was recovered from a woman aged 18-30 years in good health. This CDR3 reads CASSLQGAGGFEQYF. CDR3 DNA: TGTGCCAGCAGCTTACAGGGGGCAGGCGGCTTTGAGCAGTACTTC.